The table lists the clone carrying this T cell receptor beta chain with many counts. The target antigen is unknown. TCRdb reprocessed the RT-PCR reads with MiXCR, giving one entry per CDR3 protein. The repertoire holds roughly 550,000 distinct CDR3 sequences, with approximately 20% as singletons. The source of the sample is a study of response to subunit inactivated influenza vaccine. Study-wide results and caveats: Authors proposed each seasonal influenza vaccination draws in few new T cells.

CDR1 and CDR2 from the germline V gene are SGHTA and FQGNSA. The V segment lost 4 bases and the J segment 4 bases; nucleotides outside the gene matches: 2. CDR3 length: 14 residues. These data were likewise used in another study, on T cells expressing NK-cell markers. As that report states: 5'RACE template switching with UMIs generated TCR beta cDNA. In the group of eight sequenced donors, seven were HCMV-seropositive and one was seronegative. Researchers report these clonotypes also headed the CD3+CD56-NKG2C+ fraction in several donors.

The J gene is TRBJ1-2, the V gene TRBV7-2, with TRBD1 identical over 11 bases. This TCR was sampled from a man aged 45-65 years who received an inactivated influenza vaccine. This material consisted of CD4+ T cells sorted from PBMCs, taken 11 to 12 days after vaccination. The CDR3 region is CASSYGTGGYGYTF. The CDR3 DNA reads as TGTGCCAGCAGCTATGGGACAGGGGGCTATGGCTACACCTTC.